What follows are 8 T cell receptor beta chains derived from one specimen sequenced in a study of post-analysis software for immune sequencing data. Points from the study as a whole: There were four or five TRBV segments more frequent in patients than controls, and TRBV5-6, TRBV5-1 and TRBV20-1 were among them.

TCR beta cDNA libraries included unique molecular identifiers. TCRdb re-analysed the PCR reads in MiXCR, keeping a single row per CDR3 protein. This sample has about 820,000 distinct CDR3 sequences; approximately 53% occur once, and the top ten carry approximately 4.5%. The antigens these receptors bind are not known. What was sequenced was blood. Receptor source: a girl aged 10-17 years with multiple sclerosis.

This chain connects TRBV20-1 to TRBJ2-1; TRBD1 aligns across 7 bases. The CDR3 has 14 residues. Looked up from germline, CDR1 is DFQATT and CDR2 is SNEGSKA (reference sequence). With V trimmed by 1 base and J by 5 bases, 5 bases remained unmatched. CDR3 nucleotide sequence: TGCAGTGCTAGAGGCGAGGGGGCTAACAATGAGCAGTTCTTC. Translated: CSARGEGANNEQFF.

The chain carries TRBV7-7 and TRBJ2-5; D is unclear. Germline lookup yields CDR1 SSHAT and CDR2 FNYEAQ (reference sequence). The CDR3 sequence is 13 residues long. The CDR3 region is CASSHRAEETQYF. DNA of the CDR3: TGTGCTAGCTCCCATCGGGCCGAGGAGACCCAGTACTTC.

The chain recombines TRBV7-2 with TRBJ2-3; D is perhaps TRBD2 (5 bases). The CDR3 has 15 amino acids. Trimming stripped 5 bases from V and 2 bases from J, with 14 bases between. In germline, CDR1 is SGHTA, CDR2 FQGNSA. CDR3 DNA sequence: TGTGCCAGCAGCCTAGGACCAGCGGACACAGATACGCAGTATTTT. This codes for CASSLGPADTDTQYF.

The chain's CDR3 is CSASGGYNEQFF. The CDR3 DNA sequence: TGCAGTGCTAGCGGCGGATACAATGAGCAGTTCTTC. The chain joins TRBV20-1 to TRBJ2-1, with unresolved D. This CDR3 has 12 residues. Trimming took off 3 bases at V and 4 bases at J, with 7 bases between the two ends. Germline V gives CDR1 DFQATT, CDR2 SNEGSKA (reference sequence).

V and J are TRBV12-3 or TRBV12-4 and TRBJ1-1; D perhaps matches TRBD1 (6 bases). The CDR3 sequence is 14 residues long. V was trimmed by 5 bases and J by 3 bases, leaving 13 bases between them. For the CDR3, the DNA is TGTGCCAGCAGTCTACGCACAGGGCACACTGAAGCTTTCTTT. It translates to CASSLRTGHTEAFF.

This clonotype was seen only a few times. The gene calls are TRBV7-2 and TRBJ2-4; 7 nucleotides match TRBD1. Germline trimming cut 4 bases from V and 1 base from J; bases unmatched to any gene: 1. Germline V gives CDR1 SGHTA, CDR2 FQGNSA. This CDR3 is 14 amino acids long. This chain's CDR3 is CASSSTGAKNIQYF. The CDR3 DNA follows: TGTGCCAGCAGCTCGACAGGGGCCAAAAACATTCAGTACTTC.

This clonotype was recorded a few times. This chain links TRBV12-3 or TRBV12-4 with TRBJ2-7; no clear D gene. V was shortened by 1 base and J by 4 bases, with 14 bases between the two germline ends. This CDR3 has 15 amino acids. The CDR3 sequence: CASSLDSGAPYEQYF. The DNA for the CDR3 is TGTGCCAGCAGTTTAGATTCAGGAGCCCCTTACGAGCAGTACTTC.

The rearrangement uses TRBV5-1 and TRBJ2-3; the D is unclear. This CDR3 has 14 amino acids. The germline V and J ends were trimmed by 0 bases and 0 bases, with 5 bases remaining between them. The germline gives CDR1 SGHRS, CDR2 YFSETQ. The CDR3: CASSLEVSTDTQYF. CDR3 bases: TGCGCCAGCAGCTTGGAGGTTAGCACAGATACGCAGTATTTT.